Each of the 3 T cell receptor beta chains below was sequenced from the same sample in a study of T cell responses to AZD1222 COVID-19 vaccine. TCRdb keeps only in-frame clones here, not all; method: immunoSEQ multiplex PCR. The sample includes 150,000 or so clones, around 93% of them seen just once. Sequenced material: peripheral blood, taken on day 0 of AZD1222 vaccination. The receptors were gathered from an adult in good health.

The J gene is TRBJ1-6, the V gene TRBV27, with 9 positions matching TRBD1. V dropped 0 bases and J dropped 7; count of bases not matched to a gene: 1. From germline, CDR1 is MNHEY and CDR2 SMNVEV (reference sequence). The CDR3 has 15 amino acids. This CDR3 is CASSLSGQGNSPLHF. The CDR3, as DNA: TGTGCCAGCAGTTTATCGGGACAGGGAAATTCACCCCTCCACTTT.

This rearrangement joins TRBV21-1 to TRBJ2-5; the table's D call of TRBD2 was not tested on the DNA. TRBV21-1 is a pseudogene segment. The CDR3 has 11 amino acids. The CDR3 coding sequence is TGTGCCACCAGGAGTTCGGAGACCCAGTACTTC. Protein: CATRSSETQYF.

CDR3 loop: CASSKWGGRTEAFF. CDR3 DNA sequence: TGTGCCAGTAGTAAATGGGGGGGAAGGACTGAAGCTTTCTTT. The rearrangement links TRBV19 to TRBJ1-1, with a weak D call TRBD1 (5 bases). CDR3 size: 14 residues. V lost 4 bases, J lost 5 bases, and 14 bases lay in between. CDR1 is LNHDA and CDR2 is SQIVND in the germline V gene (reference sequence).